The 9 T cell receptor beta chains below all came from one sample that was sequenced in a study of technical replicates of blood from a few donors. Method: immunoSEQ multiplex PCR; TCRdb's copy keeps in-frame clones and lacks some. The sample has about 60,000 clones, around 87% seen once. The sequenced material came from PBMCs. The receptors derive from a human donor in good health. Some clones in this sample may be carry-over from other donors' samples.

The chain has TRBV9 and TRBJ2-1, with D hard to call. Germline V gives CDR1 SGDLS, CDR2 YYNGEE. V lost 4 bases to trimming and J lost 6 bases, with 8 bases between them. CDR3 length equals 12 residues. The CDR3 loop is CASSRLLNEQFF. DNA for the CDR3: TGTGCCAGCAGCCGCTTACTCAATGAGCAGTTCTTC.

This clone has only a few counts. CDR3 sequence reads: CAWSRGGTVTEAFF. The CDR3 nucleotides read TGTGCCTGGAGTCGAGGGGGAACGGTCACTGAAGCTTTCTTT. The V call is TRBV30, the J call TRBJ1-1; possibly TRBD1 for D (6 bases). V was cut by 2 bases and J by 4 bases, with 14 bases left in between. This CDR3 has 14 residues. Germline V gene sequence: CDR1 GTSNPN, CDR2 SVGIG (reference sequence).

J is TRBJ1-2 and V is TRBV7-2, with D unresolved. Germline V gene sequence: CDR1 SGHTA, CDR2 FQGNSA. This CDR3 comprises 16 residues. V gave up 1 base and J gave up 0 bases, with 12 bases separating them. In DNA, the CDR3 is TGTGCCAGCAGCTTAGGTTGGCAACCCTCTAACTATGGCTACACCTTC. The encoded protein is CASSLGWQPSNYGYTF.

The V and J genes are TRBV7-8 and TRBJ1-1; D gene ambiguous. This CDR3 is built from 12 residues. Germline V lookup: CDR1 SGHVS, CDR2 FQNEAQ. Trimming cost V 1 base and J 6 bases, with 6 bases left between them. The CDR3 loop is CASSLVSAEAFF. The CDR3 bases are TGTGCCAGCAGCTTAGTTTCGGCTGAAGCTTTCTTT.

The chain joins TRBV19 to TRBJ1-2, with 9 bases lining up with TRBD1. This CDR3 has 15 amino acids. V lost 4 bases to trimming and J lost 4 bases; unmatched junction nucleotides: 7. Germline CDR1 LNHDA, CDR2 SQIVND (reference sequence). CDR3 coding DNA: TGTGCCAGTAGTACTCCCGGGACAGGGTCCTATGGCTACACCTTC. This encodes CASSTPGTGSYGYTF. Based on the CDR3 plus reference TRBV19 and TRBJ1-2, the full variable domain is DGGITQSPKYLFRKEGQNVTLSCEQNLNHDAMYWYRQDPGQGLRLIYYSQIVNDFQKGDIAEGYSVSREKKESFPLTVTSAQKNPTAFYLCASSTPGTGSYGYTFGSGTRLTVV.

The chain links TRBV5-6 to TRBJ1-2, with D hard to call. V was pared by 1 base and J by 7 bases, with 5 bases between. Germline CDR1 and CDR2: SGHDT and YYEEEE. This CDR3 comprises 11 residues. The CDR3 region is CASSLFSGYTF. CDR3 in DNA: TGTGCCAGCAGCTTGTTTAGTGGCTACACCTTC.

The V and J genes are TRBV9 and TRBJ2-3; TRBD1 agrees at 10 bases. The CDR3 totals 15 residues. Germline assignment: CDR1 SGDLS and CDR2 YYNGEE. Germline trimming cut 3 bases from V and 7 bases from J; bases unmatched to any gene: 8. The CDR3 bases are TGTGCCAGCAGCGCGACCGGGACAGGGGTAAATACGCAGTATTTT. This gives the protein CASSATGTGVNTQYF.

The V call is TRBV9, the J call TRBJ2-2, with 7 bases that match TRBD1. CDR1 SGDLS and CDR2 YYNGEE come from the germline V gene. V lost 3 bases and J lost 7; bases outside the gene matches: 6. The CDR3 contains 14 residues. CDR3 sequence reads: CASSAPGGFGELFF. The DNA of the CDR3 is TGTGCCAGCAGCGCACCAGGGGGATTCGGGGAGCTGTTTTTT.

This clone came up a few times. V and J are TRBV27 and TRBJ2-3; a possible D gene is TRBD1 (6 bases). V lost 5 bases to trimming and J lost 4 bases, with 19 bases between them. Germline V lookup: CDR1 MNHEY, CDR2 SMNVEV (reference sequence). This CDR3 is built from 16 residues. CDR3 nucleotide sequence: TGTGCCAGCAGTCCCCGGTGGGGGCCCCGGGCAGATACGCAGTATTTT. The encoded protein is CASSPRWGPRADTQYF.